Shown below are 7 T cell receptor beta chains from a single sample sequenced in a study of T cells in Graves' hyperthyroidism and ophthalmopathy. Amplified TCR beta CDR3 regions derived from RNA transcripts. Initially, a first-round RT-PCR of the TCR CDR3 employed the HTBI primer set. A single record per CDR3 protein comes from TCRdb applying MiXCR to the multiplex PCR reads. The data hold about 640,000 distinct CDR3 sequences, with 45% observed a single time. The sequenced material came from peripheral blood or thyroid tissue (not recorded which). These receptors were taken from an adult man with Graves' disease, either hyperthyroidism or ophthalmopathy (not recorded which).

J is TRBJ1-2 and V is TRBV11-1; TRBD1 matches at 10 bases. Germline CDR1 SGHAT, CDR2 FQDESV (reference sequence). This CDR3 is 12 amino acids long. The CDR3: CARADRGLGYTF. The DNA of the CDR3 is TGTGCTAGAGCCGACAGGGGGCTTGGCTACACCTTC.

V and J are TRBV9 and TRBJ2-2; D gene uncertain. Trimming took off 5 bases at V and 2 bases at J, with 10 bases between the two ends. Germline V CDR1 and CDR2: SGDLS, YYNGEE. The CDR3 spans 14 residues. In DNA form, the CDR3 reads TGTGCCAGCAGATTCAGAACCAACACCGGGGAGCTGTTTTTT. Its translation is CASRFRTNTGELFF. The variable domain in full, with the rest retrieved from reference TRBV9 and TRBJ2-2, is DSGVTQTPKHLITATGQRVTLRCSPRSGDLSVYWYQQSLDQGLQFLIQYYNGEERAKGNILERFSAQQFPDLHSELNLSSLELGDSALYFCASRFRTNTGELFFGEGSRLTVL.

This sequence joins TRBV5-6 and TRBJ2-6, with D possibly being TRBD1 (6 bases). The CDR3 is 15 amino acids. Germline V gene lookup returns CDR1 SGHDT and CDR2 YYEEEE. V was shortened by 4 bases and J by 0 bases, with 8 bases between the two germline ends. CDR3: CASSMGHSGANVLTF. The CDR3 region has the DNA TGTGCCAGCAGCATGGGACACTCTGGGGCCAACGTCCTGACTTTC.

The CDR3 loop reads CASRVDRGNTEAFF. The CDR3 region has the DNA TGCGCCAGCAGAGTCGACAGAGGGAACACTGAAGCTTTCTTT. The V and J genes are TRBV5-1 and TRBJ1-1; D may be TRBD1 (5 bases). The CDR3 loop spans 14 amino acids. The V gene's germline CDR1 is SGHRS and CDR2 YFSETQ. Trimming shortened V by 5 bases and J by 1 base, and 12 bases separated the two germline ends.

This clonotype was counted between two and nine times. The J gene is TRBJ1-6, the V gene TRBV12-3 or TRBV12-4, with D possibly TRBD1 on 5 matching bases. The CDR3 is made up of 14 amino acids. V gave up 3 bases and J gave up 7 bases, with 10 bases separating them. CDR3 sequence: CASSFKGWNSPLHF. For the CDR3, the DNA is TGTGCCAGCAGTTTTAAGGGGTGGAATTCACCCCTCCACTTT.

The V call is TRBV7-9, the J call TRBJ1-3; D not certain. CDR1 is SEHNR, CDR2 FQNEAQ, per germline (reference sequence). Trimming took 5 bases from V and 3 from J, leaving 14 bases between them. The CDR3 has 15 residues. CDR3 bases: TGTGCCAGCAGCCAAGGACGGACCCATGGAAACACCATATATTTT. It codes for CASSQGRTHGNTIYF.

The chain couples TRBV20-1 to TRBJ2-2, with a weak D call TRBD2 (6 bases). The V end was cut by 1 base, the J end by 3 bases, with 9 bases between. In germline, CDR1 is DFQATT, CDR2 SNEGSKA (reference sequence). The CDR3 runs to 14 residues. DNA of the CDR3: TGCAGTGCTAGAGCGGGAGCCTACACCGGGGAGCTGTTTTTT. Its translation: CSARAGAYTGELFF.